This entry concerns a single T cell receptor (beta chain). These data come from a study of blood T cell repertoires in COVID-19. Study overall: Acute and convalescent COVID-19 samples came from the United States, Italy and Spain.

The CDR3 spans 16 residues. Germline CDR1 SGHRS, CDR2 YFSETQ. Trimming cost V 3 bases and J 7 bases; bases outside gene matches: 10. The authors' processing: How many nucleated cells were present was estimated from reference gene primer amplification. Clones were sequenced by immunoSEQ multiplex PCR, and TCRdb holds only the in-frame ones, with some missing. That table gives V, J and clone size, and the DNA gave D and trimming. The sample lists about 190,000 clones, about 90% occurring once. Sample: peripheral blood. This chain connects TRBV5-1 to TRBJ2-2, with 9 bases identical to TRBD1. The receptor was isolated from a man aged 50 to 60 with acute or convalescent COVID-19. Here the CDR3 reads CASSSGGQGTFGELFF. As DNA, the CDR3 is TGCGCCAGCAGCTCGGGAGGACAGGGGACTTTCGGGGAGCTGTTTTTT.